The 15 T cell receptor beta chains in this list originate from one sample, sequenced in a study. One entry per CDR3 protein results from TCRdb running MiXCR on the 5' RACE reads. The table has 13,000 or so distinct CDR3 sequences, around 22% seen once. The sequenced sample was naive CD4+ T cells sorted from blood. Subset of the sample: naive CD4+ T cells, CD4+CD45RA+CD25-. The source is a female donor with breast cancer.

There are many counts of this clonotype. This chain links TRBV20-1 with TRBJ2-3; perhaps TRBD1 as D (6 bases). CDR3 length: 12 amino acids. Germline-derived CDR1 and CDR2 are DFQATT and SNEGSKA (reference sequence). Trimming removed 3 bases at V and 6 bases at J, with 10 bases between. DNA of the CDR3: TGCAGTGCTAGTTTGGGGGCTGATACGCAGTATTTT. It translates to CSASLGADTQYF.

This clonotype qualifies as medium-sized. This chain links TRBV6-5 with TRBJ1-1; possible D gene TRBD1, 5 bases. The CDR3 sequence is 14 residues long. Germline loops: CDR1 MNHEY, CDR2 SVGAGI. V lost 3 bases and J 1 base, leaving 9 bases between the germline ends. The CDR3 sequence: CASSYGGSNTEAFF. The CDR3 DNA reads TGTGCCAGCAGTTATGGGGGATCGAACACTGAAGCTTTCTTT.

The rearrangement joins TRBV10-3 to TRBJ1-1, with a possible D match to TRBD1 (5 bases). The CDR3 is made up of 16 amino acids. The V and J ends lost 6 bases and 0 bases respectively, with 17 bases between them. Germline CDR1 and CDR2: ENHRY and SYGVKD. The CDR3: CAIRTFGATMNTEAFF. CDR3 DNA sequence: TGTGCCATCAGAACCTTCGGGGCAACCATGAACACTGAAGCTTTCTTT.

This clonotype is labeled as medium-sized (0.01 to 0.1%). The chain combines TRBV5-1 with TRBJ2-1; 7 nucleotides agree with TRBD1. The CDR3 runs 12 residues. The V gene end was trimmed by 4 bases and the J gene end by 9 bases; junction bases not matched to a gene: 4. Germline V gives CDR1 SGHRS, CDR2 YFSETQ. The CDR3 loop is CASSAQGVEQFF. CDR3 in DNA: TGCGCCAGCAGCGCCCAGGGGGTTGAGCAGTTCTTC.

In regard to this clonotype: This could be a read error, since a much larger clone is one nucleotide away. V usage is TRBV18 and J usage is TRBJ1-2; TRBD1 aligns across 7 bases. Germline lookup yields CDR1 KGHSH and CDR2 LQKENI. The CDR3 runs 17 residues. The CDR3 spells CASPPPLGQRSNYGYTF. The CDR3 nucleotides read TGTGCCAGCCCACCACCGCTGGGACAGCGAAGTAACTATGGCTACACCTTC.

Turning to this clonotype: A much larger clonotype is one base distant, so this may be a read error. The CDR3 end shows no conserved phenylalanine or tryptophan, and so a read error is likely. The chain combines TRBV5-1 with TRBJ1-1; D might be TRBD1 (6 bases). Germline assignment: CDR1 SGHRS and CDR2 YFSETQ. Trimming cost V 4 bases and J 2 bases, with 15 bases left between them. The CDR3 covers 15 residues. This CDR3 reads CASSMGGQLNTEAFS. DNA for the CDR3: TGCGCCAGCAGCATGGGAGGACAGTTAAACACTGAAGCTTTCTCT.

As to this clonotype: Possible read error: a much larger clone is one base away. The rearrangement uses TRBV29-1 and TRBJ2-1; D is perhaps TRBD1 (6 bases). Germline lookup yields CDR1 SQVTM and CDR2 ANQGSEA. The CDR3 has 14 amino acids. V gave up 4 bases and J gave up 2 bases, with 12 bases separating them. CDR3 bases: TGCAGCGTTGCACCCAGGGGTACCTACAATGAGCAGTTCTTC. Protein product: CSVAPRGTYNEQFF.

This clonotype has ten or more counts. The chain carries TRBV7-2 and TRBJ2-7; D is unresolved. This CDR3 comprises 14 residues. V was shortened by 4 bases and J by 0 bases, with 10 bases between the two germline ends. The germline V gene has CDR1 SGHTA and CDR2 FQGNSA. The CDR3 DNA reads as TGTGCCAGCAGCTCACCGACCAGCTCCTACGAGCAGTACTTC. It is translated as CASSSPTSSYEQYF.

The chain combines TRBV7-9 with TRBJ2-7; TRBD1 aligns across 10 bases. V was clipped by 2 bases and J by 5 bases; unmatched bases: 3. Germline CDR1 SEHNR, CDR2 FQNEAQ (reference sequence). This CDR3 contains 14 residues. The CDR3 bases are TGTGCCAGCAGCTTACCGACAGGGGGCCACGAGCAGTACTTC. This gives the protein CASSLPTGGHEQYF.

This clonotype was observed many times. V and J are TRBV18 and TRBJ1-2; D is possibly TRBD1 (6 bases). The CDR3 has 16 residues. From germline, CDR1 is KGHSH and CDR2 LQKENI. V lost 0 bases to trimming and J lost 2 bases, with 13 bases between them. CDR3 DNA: TGTGCCAGCTCACCACCAAACCTAGGGGGAAACTATGGCTACACCTTC. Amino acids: CASSPPNLGGNYGYTF.

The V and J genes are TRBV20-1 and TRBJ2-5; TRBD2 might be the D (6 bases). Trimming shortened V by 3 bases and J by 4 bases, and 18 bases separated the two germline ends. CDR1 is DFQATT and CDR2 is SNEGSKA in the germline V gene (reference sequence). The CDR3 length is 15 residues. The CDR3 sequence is CSARESGWPGETQYF. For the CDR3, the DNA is TGCAGTGCTAGGGAAAGCGGGTGGCCCGGAGAGACCCAGTACTTC.

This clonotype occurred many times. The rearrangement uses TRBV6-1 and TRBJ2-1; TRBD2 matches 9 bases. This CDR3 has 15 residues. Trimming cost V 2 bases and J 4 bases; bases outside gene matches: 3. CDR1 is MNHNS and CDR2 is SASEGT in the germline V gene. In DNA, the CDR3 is TGTGCCAGCAGTGAATTACTAGCGGGTTACAATGAGCAGTTCTTC. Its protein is CASSELLAGYNEQFF.

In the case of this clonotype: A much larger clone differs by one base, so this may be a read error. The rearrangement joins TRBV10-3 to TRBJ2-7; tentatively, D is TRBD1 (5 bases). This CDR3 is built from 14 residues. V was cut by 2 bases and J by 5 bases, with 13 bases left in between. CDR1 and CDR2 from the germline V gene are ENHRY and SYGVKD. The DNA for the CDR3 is TGTGCCATCAGTGAGGTACAGGCCTGGGACGAGCAGTACTTC. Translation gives CAISEVQAWDEQYF.

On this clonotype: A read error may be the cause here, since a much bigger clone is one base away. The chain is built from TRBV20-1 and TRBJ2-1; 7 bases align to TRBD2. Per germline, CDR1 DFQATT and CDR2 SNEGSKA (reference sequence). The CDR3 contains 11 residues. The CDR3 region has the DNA TGCGGGGGGGAGGGCTACAATGAGCAGTTCTTC. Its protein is CGGEGYNEQFF.

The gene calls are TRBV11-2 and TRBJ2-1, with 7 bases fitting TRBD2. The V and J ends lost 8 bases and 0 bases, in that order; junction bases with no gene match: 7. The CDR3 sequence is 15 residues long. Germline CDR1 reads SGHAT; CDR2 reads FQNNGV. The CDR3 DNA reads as TGTGCCAGCGACGTAGCGGGCAGCTCCTACAATGAGCAGTTCTTC. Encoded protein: CASDVAGSSYNEQFF.